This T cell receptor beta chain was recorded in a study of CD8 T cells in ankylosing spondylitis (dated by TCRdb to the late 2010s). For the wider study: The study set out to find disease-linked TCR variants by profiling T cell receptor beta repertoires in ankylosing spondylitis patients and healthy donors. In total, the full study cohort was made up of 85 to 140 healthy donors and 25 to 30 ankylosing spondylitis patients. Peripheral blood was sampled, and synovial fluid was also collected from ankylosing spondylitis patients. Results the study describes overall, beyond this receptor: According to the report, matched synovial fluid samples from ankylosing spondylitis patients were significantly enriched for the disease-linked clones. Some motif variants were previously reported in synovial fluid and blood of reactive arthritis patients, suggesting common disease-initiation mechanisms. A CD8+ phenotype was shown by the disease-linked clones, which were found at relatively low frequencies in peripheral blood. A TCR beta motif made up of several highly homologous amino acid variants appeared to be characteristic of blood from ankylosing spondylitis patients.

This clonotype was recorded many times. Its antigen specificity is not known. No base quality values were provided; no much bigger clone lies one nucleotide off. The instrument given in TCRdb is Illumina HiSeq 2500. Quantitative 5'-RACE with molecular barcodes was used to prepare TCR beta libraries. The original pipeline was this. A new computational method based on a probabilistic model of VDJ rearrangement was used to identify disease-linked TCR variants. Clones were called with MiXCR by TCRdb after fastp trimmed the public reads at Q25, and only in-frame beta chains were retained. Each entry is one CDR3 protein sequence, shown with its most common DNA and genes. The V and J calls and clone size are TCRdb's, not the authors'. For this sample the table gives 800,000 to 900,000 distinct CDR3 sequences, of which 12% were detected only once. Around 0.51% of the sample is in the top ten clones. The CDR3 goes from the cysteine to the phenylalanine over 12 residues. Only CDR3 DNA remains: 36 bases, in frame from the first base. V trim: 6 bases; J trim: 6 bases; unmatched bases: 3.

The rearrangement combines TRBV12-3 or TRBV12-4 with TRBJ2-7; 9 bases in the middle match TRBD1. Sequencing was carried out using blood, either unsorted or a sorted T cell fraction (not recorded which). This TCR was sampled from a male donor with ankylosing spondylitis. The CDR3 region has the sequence CASSGTGSEQYF. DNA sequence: TGTGCCAGCAGCGGGACAGGGAGCGAGCAGTACTTC.